The sequence of this T cell receptor (beta chain) was determined in a study of technical replicates of blood from a handful of donors. Produced via immunoSEQ multiplex PCR; TCRdb's table is partial and in-frame only. The data show roughly 100,000 clones, with 90% to 97% seen just once and roughly 0.36% held by the top ten. From germline, CDR1 is ENHRY and CDR2 SYGVKD. V lost 11 bases to trimming and J lost 4 bases; unmatched junction nucleotides: 3. The CDR3 contains 13 residues. The receptor's source is a human donor in good health. Material: T cells isolated from PBMCs. J is TRBJ2-5 and V is TRBV10-3; 14 bases align to TRBD2. The CDR3 nucleotides are TGTGCCTCGGGACTAGCGGGAGCAGAGACCCAGTACTTC. Translation: CASGLAGAETQYF.